Below, 2 T cell receptor beta chains from the same sample are listed, as sequenced in a study of sequential checkpoint blockade in melanoma. The treatment was: randomized to nivolumab then ipilimumab (arm A) or the reverse (arm B). Assay: immunoSEQ multiplex PCR; the TCRdb copy retains only in-frame clones and omits some. In the table there are around 18,000 clones, roughly two thirds of which are singletons. This specimen consisted of CD8+ T cells sorted from blood (inferred from file names), obtained from a patient given nivolumab and ipilimumab in sequence. These receptors all come from a human donor with melanoma.

For this clone: At one of its ends the junction is not consistent with the germline gene, which may arise from a read error. This rearrangement joins TRBV5-6 to TRBJ2-7; 9 bases map to TRBD1. Germline V CDR1 and CDR2: SGHDT, YYEEEE. This CDR3 has 15 amino acids. In DNA form, the CDR3 reads TGTGCCAGCAGCTCCGCCCGGGACAGGGAATACGGGCAGTACTTC. This gives the protein CASSSARDREYGQYF. Using reference TRBV5-6 and TRBJ2-7 for the parts outside the CDR3, the full variable domain is DAGVTQSPTHLIKTRGQQVTLRCSPKSGHDTVSWYQQALGQGPQFIFQYYEEEERQRGNFPDRFSGHQFPNYSSELNVNALLLGDSALYLCASSSARDREYGQYFGPGTRLTVT.

The chain carries TRBV5-6 and TRBJ2-2; 11 bases are shared with TRBD2. V shed 1 base, J shed 4 bases, and the junction held 3 bases outside the gene matches. Germline-derived CDR1 and CDR2 are SGHDT and YYEEEE. The CDR3 extends over 16 amino acids. CDR3 DNA: TGTGCCAGCAGCTTGAGACTAGCGGGATTCACCGGGGAGCTGTTTTTT. Amino acid sequence: CASSLRLAGFTGELFF.